Listed below are T cell receptor beta chains from one sample, sequenced in a study of siplizumab effects on memory and regulatory T cells. The method was immunoSEQ multiplex PCR; TCRdb's version includes in-frame clones alone and lacks a portion of them. This repertoire shows around 100,000 clones, about 90% found once; its top ten account for around 0.73%. Sequenced input: Tregs sorted from blood. All receptors come from a human donor in good health. Both conserved end residues are part of each CDR3. The order of the fields is D gene, J gene, V gene, CDR3 protein, CDR3 DNA. D genes are given only for firm matches.

. TRBJ1-4 TRBV9 CASSVGGQGEKLFF TGTGCCAGCAGCGTAGGAGGGCAGGGTGAAAAACTGTTTTTT
. TRBJ2-5 TRBV5-1 CASSLPPQETQYF TGCGCCAGCAGCCTACCCCCACAAGAGACCCAGTACTTC
. TRBJ2-2 TRBV7-3 CASSLSWNTGELFF TGTGCCAGCAGCTTGAGCTGGAACACCGGGGAGCTGTTTTTT
TRBD1 TRBJ1-5 TRBV27 CASSLRQGNQPQHF TGTGCCAGCAGTTTGCGACAGGGAAATCAGCCCCAGCATTTT
. TRBJ2-3 TRBV6-6 CASSKDRSLFPDTQYF TGTGCCAGCAGTAAGGACAGAAGCCTGTTCCCAGATACGCAGTATTTT
. TRBJ1-1 TRBV18 CASSPWQPNTEAFF TGTGCCAGCTCACCATGGCAGCCAAACACTGAAGCTTTCTTT
. TRBJ2-3 TRBV2 CASSAPTDTQYF TGTGCCAGCAGTGCTCCAACAGATACGCAGTATTTT
. TRBJ1-4 TRBV4-1 CASSQRGPNEKLFF TGCGCCAGCAGCCAACGGGGACCTAATGAAAAACTGTTTTTT
. TRBJ2-1 TRBV5-1 CASSDTWGNEQFF TGCGCCAGCAGCGACACTTGGGGGAATGAGCAGTTCTTC
. TRBJ2-5 TRBV20-1 CSARVPAAVYF TGCAGTGCTAGAGTTCCGGCTGCCGTTTACTTC
TRBD1 TRBJ1-1 TRBV19 CASSAFSGTGAPGTEAFF TGTGCCAGTAGTGCCTTTTCCGGGACAGGGGCGCCCGGCACTGAAGCTTTCTTT
. TRBJ2-1 TRBV5-1 CASSLYNEQFF TGCGCCAGCAGCCTATACAATGAGCAGTTCTTC
. TRBJ1-1 TRBV2 CAGRWGEPTEAFF TGTGCCGGAAGGTGGGGGGAACCCACTGAAGCTTTCTTT
. TRBJ1-5 TRBV27 CASKFGTSSNQPQHF TGTGCCAGCAAATTCGGGACGTCCAGCAATCAGCCCCAGCATTTT
TRBD2 TRBJ2-1 TRBV28 CASNLAGGNEQFF TGTGCCAGCAACTTAGCGGGAGGAAATGAGCAGTTCTTC
. TRBJ1-3 TRBV28 CASSFRTAGNTIYF TGTGCCAGCAGTTTCAGGACAGCTGGAAACACCATATATTTT
. TRBJ1-1 TRBV7-9 CASSLDGSTEAFF TGTGCCAGCAGCTTAGACGGTAGCACTGAAGCTTTCTTT
TRBD1 TRBJ1-1 TRBV30 CAGDRGLSNTEAFF TGTGCCGGGGACAGGGGGCTGTCGAACACTGAAGCTTTCTTT
TRBD2 TRBJ2-1 TRBV2 CASSGGLTSSYNEQFF TGTGCCAGCAGCGGGGGACTAACAAGCTCCTACAATGAGCAGTTCTTC
. TRBJ2-2 TRBV28 CASRFRTGELFF TGTGCCAGCAGGTTTAGGACCGGGGAGCTGTTTTTT
. TRBJ1-5 TRBV2 CASRSSTGQGRQPQHF TGTGCCAGCAGGAGCTCCACGGGGCAGGGCCGTCAGCCCCAGCATTTT
. TRBJ1-1 TRBV7-3 CASSLAWNTEAFF TGTGCCAGCAGCTTGGCTTGGAACACTGAAGCTTTCTTT
TRBD2 TRBJ2-5 TRBV6-5 CASSILAGGGETQYF TGTGCCAGCAGCATACTAGCGGGAGGTGGCGAGACCCAGTACTTC
. TRBJ1-2 TRBV27 CASGTRSRGNYGYTF TGTGCCAGCGGAACACGGAGCAGGGGTAACTATGGCTACACCTTC
. TRBJ2-3 TRBV4-1 CASSYRFLTTDTQYF TGCGCCAGCAGCTACCGCTTCCTCACGACAGATACGCAGTATTTT
. TRBJ2-3 TRBV5-1 CASSLTDLLADTQYF TGCGCCAGCAGCCTGACGGATTTACTAGCAGATACGCAGTATTTT